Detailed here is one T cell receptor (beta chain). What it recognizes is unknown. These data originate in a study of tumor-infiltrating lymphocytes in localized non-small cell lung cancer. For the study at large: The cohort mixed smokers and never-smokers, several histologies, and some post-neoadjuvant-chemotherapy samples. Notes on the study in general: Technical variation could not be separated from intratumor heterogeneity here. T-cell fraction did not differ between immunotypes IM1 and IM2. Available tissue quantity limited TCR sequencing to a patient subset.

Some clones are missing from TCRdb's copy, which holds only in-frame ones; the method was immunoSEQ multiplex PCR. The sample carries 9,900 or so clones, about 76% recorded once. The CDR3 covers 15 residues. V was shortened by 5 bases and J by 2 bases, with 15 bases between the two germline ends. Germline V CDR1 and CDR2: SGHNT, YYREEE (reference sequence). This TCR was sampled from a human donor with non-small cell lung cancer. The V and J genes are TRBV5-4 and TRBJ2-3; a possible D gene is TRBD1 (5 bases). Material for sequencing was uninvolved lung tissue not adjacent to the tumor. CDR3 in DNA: TGTGCCAGCAGGTCCAGGGAAGGGTTCACAGATACGCAGTATTTT. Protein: CASRSREGFTDTQYF.